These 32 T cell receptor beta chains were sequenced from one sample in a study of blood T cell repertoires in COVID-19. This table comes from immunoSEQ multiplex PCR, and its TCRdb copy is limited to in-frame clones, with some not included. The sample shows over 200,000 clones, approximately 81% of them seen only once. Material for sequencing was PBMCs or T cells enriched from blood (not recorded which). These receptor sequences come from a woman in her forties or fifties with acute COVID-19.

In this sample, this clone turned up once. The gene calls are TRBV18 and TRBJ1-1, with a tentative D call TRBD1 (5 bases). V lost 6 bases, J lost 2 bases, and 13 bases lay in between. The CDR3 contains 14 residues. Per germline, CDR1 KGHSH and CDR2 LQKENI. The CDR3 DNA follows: TGTGCCAGCTCCCTCGCGGGGGGAAACACTGAAGCTTTCTTT. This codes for CASSLAGGNTEAFF.

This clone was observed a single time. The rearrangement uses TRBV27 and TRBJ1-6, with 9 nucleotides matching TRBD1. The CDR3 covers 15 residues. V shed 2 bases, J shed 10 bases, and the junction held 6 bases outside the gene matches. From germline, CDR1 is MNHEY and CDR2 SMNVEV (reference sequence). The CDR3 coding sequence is TGTGCCAGCAGTTTACTCGGGACAGGGAACTCACCCCTCCACTTT. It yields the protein CASSLLGTGNSPLHF.

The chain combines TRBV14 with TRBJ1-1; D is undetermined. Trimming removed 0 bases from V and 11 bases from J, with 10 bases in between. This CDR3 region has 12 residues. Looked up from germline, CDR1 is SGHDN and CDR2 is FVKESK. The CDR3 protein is CASSQDRVVAFF. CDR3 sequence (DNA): TGTGCCAGCAGCCAAGATCGGGTTGTGGCTTTCTTT.

The CDR3 protein is CASSGAGGEYPYGYTF. The CDR3 nucleotides are TGTGCCAGCAGTGGCGCAGGGGGCGAATATCCCTATGGCTACACCTTC. The V call is TRBV6-1, the J call TRBJ1-2; the match to TRBD1 covers 8 bases. Germline assignment: CDR1 MNHNS and CDR2 SASEGT. This CDR3 contains 16 residues. V lost 4 bases to trimming and J lost 4 bases; unmatched junction nucleotides: 11.

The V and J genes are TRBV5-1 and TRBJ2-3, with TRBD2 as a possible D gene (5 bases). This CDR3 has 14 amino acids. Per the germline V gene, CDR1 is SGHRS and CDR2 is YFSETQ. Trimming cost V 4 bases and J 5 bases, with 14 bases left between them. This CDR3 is CASSRGHREDTQYF. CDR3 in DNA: TGCGCCAGCAGCCGTGGGCATCGGGAAGATACGCAGTATTTT.

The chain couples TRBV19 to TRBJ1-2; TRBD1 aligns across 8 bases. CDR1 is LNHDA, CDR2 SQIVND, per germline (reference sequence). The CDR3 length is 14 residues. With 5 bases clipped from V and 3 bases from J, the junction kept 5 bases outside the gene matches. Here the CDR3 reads CASSSGQVYYGYTF. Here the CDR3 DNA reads TGTGCCAGTAGTTCGGGACAGGTTTACTATGGCTACACCTTC.

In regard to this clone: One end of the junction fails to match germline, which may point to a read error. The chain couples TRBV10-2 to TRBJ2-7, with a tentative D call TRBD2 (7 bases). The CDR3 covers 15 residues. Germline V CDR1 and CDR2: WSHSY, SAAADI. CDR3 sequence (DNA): TGCGCCAGCAGTCCTGCGGGGGCGGGTTTGGGCGTAGGAGAATTC. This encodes CASSPAGAGLGVGEF.

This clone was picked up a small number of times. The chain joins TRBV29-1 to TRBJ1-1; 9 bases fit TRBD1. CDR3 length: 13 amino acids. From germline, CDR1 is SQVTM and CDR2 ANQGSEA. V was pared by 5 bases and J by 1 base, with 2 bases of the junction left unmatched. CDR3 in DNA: TGCAGCGTTCAGGGACAGGGGAACACTGAAGCTTTCTTT. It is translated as CSVQGQGNTEAFF.

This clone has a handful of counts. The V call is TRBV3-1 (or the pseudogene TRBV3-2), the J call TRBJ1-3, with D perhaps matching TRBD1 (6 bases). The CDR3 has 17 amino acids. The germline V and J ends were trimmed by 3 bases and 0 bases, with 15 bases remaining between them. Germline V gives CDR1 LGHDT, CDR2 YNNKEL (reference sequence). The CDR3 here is CASSHFTRTVSGNTIYF. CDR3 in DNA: TGTGCCAGCAGCCATTTTACACGGACAGTCTCTGGAAACACCATATATTTT.

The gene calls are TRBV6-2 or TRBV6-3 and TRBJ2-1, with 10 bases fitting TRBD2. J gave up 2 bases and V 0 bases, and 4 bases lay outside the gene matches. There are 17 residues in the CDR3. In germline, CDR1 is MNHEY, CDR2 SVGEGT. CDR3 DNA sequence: TGTGCCAGCAGTTACTCGCTAGCGGGAGCCACCTACAATGAGCAGTTCTTC. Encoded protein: CASSYSLAGATYNEQFF.

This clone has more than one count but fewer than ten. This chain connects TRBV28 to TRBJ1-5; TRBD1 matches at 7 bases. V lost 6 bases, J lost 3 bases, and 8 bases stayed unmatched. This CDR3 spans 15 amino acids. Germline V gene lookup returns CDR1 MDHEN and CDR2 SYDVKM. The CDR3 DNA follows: TGTGCCAGCAGAAGACAGGGAGTGGTCAATCAGCCCCAGCATTTT. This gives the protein CASRRQGVVNQPQHF.

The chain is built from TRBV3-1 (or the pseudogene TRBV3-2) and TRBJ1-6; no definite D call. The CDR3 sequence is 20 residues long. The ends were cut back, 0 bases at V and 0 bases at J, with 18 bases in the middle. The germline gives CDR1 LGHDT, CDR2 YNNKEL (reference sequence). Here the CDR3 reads CASSQDGRVVHSSYNSPLHF. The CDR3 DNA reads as TGTGCCAGCAGCCAAGATGGGAGGGTGGTTCATAGCTCCTATAATTCACCCCTCCACTTT.

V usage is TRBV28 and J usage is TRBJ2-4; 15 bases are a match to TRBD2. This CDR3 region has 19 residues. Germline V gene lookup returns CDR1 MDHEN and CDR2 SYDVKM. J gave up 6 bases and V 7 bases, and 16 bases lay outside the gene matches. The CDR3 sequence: CASNPVGTSGRPPGNIQYF. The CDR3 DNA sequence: TGTGCCAGCAACCCGGTGGGGACTAGCGGGAGGCCCCCGGGAAACATTCAGTACTTC.

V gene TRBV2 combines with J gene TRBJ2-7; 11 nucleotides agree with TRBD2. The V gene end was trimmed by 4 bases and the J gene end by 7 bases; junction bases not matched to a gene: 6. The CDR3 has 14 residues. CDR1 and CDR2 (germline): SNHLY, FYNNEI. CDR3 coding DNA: TGTGCCAGCAGTGTAGTAGCGGGAGGGGGAGAGCAGTACTTC. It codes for CASSVVAGGGEQYF.

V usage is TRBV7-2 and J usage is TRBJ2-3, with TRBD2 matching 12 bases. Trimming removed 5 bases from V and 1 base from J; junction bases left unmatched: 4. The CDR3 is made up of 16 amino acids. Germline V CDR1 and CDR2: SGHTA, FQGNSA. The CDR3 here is CASSQLAGGGTDTQYF. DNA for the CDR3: TGTGCCAGCAGCCAGCTAGCGGGGGGGGGCACAGATACGCAGTATTTT. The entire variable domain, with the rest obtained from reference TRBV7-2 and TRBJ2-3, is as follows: GAGVSQSPSNKVTEKGKDVELRCDPISGHTALYWYRQSLGQGLEFLIYFQGNSAPDKSGLPSDRFSAERTGGSVSTLTIQRTQQEDSAVYLCASSQLAGGGTDTQYFGPGTRLTVL.

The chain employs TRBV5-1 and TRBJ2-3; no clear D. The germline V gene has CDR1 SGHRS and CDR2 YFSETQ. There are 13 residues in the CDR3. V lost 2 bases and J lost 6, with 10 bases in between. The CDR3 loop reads CASSFSPDDTQYF. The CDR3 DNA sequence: TGCGCCAGCAGCTTCTCCCCAGATGATACGCAGTATTTT.

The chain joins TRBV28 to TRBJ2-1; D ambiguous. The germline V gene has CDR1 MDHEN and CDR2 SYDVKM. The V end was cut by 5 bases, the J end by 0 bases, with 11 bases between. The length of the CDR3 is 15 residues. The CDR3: CASSRSGGSYNEQFF. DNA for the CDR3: TGTGCCAGCAGTCGGAGTGGCGGCTCCTACAATGAGCAGTTCTTC.

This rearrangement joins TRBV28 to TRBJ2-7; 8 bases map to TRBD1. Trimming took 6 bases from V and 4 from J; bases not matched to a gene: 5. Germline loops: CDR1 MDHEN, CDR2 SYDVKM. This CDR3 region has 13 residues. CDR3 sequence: CASSQGAEYEQYF. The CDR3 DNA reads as TGTGCCAGCAGCCAGGGGGCGGAGTACGAGCAGTACTTC.

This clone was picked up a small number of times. In DNA form, the CDR3 reads TGTGCCAGCAGTTTACAGGGTTTCGGCACTGAAGCTTTCTTT. This encodes CASSLQGFGTEAFF. V and J are TRBV6-2 or TRBV6-3 and TRBJ1-1, with D possibly being TRBD1 (6 bases). Germline CDR1 and CDR2: MNHEY and SVGEGT. V shed 4 bases and J shed 4 bases, with 13 bases lying between them. This CDR3 is built from 14 residues.

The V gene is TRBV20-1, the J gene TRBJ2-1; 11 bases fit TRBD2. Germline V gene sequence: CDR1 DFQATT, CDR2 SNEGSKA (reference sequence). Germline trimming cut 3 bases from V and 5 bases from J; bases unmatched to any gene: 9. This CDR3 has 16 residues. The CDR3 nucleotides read TGCAGTGCTAGTCGAGGGCTAGCGGGAGGCCACAATGAGCAGTTCTTC. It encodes CSASRGLAGGHNEQFF.

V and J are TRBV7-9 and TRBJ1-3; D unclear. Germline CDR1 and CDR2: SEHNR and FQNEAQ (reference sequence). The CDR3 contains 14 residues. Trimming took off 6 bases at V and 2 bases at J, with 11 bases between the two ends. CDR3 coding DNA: TGTGCCAGCAGAGAAAACAATCCTGGAAACACCATATATTTT. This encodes CASRENNPGNTIYF.

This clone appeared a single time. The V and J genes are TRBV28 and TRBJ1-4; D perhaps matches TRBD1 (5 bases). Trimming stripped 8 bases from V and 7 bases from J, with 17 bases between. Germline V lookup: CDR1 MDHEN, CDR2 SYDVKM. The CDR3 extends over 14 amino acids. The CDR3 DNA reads TGTGCCAGCGCCCTGGGGGGGAGGGCTGAAAAACTGTTTTTT. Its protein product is CASALGGRAEKLFF.

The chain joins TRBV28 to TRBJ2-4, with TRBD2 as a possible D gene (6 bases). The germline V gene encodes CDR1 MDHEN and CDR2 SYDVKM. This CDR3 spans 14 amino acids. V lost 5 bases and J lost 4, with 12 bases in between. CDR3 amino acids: CASSRRGRKNIQYF. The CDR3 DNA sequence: TGTGCCAGCAGTCGGAGGGGCAGGAAAAACATTCAGTACTTC. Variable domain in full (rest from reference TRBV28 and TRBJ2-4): DVKVTQSSRYLVKRTGEKVFLECVQDMDHENMFWYRQDPGLGLRLIYFSYDVKMKEKGDIPEGYSVSREKKERFSLILESASTNQTSMYLCASSRRGRKNIQYFGAGTRLSVL.

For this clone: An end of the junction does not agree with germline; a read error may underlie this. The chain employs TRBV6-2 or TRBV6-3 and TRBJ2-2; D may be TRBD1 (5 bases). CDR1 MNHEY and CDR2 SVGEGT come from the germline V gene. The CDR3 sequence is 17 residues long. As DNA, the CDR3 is TGTGCCAGCATTTACAAAAGGGCAGGGTTGAACACCGGGGAGCTGTTTTTT. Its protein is CASIYKRAGLNTGELFF.

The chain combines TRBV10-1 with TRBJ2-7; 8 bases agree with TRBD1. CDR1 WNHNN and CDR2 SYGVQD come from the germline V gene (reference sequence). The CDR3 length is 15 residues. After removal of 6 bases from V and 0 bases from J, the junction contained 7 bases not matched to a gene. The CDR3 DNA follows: TGCGCCAGCAGCCACCGGGACAGGAGCTCCTACGAGCAGTACTTC. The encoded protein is CASSHRDRSSYEQYF.

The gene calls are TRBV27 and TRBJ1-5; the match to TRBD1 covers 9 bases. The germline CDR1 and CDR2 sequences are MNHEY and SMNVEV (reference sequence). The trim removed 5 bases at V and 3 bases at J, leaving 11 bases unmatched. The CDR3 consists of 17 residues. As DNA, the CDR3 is TGTGCCAGCAGTGCCCGGACAGGGGCTCGTAACAATCAGCCCCAGCATTTT. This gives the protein CASSARTGARNNQPQHF.

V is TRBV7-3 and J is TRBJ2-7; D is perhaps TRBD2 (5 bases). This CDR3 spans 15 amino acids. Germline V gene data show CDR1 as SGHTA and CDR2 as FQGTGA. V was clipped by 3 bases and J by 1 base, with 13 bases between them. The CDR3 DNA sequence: TGTGCCAGCAGCTTTTTTAGGGAGTGGTCCTACGAGCAGTACTTC. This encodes CASSFFREWSYEQYF.

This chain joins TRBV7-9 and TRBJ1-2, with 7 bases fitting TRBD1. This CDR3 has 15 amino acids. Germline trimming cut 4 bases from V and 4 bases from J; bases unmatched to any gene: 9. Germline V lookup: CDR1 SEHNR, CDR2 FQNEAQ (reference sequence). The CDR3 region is CASSSGTVFLYGYTF. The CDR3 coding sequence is TGTGCCAGCAGCTCCGGGACAGTCTTTCTCTATGGCTACACCTTC.

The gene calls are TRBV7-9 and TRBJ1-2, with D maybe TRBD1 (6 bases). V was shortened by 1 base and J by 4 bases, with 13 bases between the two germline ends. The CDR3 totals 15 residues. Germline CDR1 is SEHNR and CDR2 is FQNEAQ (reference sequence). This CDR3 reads CASSLDSGVRYGYTF. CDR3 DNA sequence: TGTGCCAGCAGCTTAGACTCAGGGGTGCGCTATGGCTACACCTTC.

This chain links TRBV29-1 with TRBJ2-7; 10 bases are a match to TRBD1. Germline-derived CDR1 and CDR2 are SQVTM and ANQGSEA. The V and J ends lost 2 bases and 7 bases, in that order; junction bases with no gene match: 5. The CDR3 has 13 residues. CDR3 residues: CSVERDRGGEQYF. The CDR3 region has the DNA TGCAGCGTTGAAAGGGACAGGGGTGGGGAGCAGTACTTC.

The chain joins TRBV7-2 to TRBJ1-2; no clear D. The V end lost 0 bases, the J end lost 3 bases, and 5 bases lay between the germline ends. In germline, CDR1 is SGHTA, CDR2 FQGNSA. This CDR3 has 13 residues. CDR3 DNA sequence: TGTGCCAGCAGCTTAGCGCGATACTATGGCTACACCTTC. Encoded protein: CASSLARYYGYTF. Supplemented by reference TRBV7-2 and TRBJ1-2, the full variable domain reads GAGVSQSPSNKVTEKGKDVELRCDPISGHTALYWYRQSLGQGLEFLIYFQGNSAPDKSGLPSDRFSAERTGGSVSTLTIQRTQQEDSAVYLCASSLARYYGYTFGSGTRLTVV.

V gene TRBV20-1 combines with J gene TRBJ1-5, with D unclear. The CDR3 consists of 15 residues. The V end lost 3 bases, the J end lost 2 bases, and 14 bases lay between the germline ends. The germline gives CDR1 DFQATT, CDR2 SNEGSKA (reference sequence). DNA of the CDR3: TGCAGTGCTAGTCCTGGAGGAGTTGGCAATCAGCCCCAGCATTTT. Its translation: CSASPGGVGNQPQHF.